What follows is one T cell receptor beta chain and its context. Its cognate antigen is unknown. The sample is drawn from a study of cytomegalovirus exposure and HLA in healthy donors. Across the whole study: Both the roughly 120 validation repertoires and the roughly 700 first-cohort repertoires used the same platform, as reported by a later analysis.

General study results and limits: Reported performance of the classifier showed diagnosis of cytomegalovirus status with high specificity and sensitivity.

CDR1 and CDR2 from the germline V gene are MDHEN and SYDVKM. This CDR3 is built from 15 residues. The V gene end was trimmed by 6 bases and the J gene end by 4 bases; junction bases not matched to a gene: 10. The protocol was immunoSEQ multiplex PCR, while the TCRdb copy is restricted to in-frame clones and leaves out a portion. The sample holds a few hundred thousand clones, about 90% seen once. The sequence was obtained from a man aged 18 to 35 in good health and CMV-seropositive. This chain links TRBV28 with TRBJ1-2; 8 positions agree with TRBD1. Input material: PBMCs. The CDR3 here is CASSSGGAGIYGYTF. The DNA for the CDR3 is TGTGCCAGCAGCTCAGGGGGCGCAGGAATCTATGGCTACACCTTC.